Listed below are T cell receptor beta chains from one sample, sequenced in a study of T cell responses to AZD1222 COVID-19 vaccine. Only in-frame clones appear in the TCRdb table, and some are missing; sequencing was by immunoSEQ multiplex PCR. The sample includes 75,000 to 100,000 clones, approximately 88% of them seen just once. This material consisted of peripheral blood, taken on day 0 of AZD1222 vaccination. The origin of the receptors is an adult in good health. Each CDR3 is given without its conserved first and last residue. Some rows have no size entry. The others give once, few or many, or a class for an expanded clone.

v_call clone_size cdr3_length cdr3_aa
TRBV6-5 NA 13 ASSSAGRGLSEAF
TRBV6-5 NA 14 ASSYSQGLRSYEQY
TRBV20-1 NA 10 SASTGSYEQY
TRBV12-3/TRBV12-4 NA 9 ASSGGNEQF
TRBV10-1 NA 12 ASTVGGRNTEAF
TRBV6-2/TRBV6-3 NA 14 ASSTQGAFRQDTQY
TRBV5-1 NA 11 ASSYGRDYEQY
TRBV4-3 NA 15 ASSQDGSVSSGNTIY
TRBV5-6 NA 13 ASSSTGQGVETQY
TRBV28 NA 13 ASSFALAVSYEQY
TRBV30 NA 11 AWILGSGNTIY
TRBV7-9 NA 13 ASSSETGEYTEAF
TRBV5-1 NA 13 ASSLGDGTNYGYT
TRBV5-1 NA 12 ASSLDRGDTEAF
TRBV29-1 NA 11 SVGTAYGNTIY
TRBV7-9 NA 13 ASSLPGARSYEQY
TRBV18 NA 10 ASSPSHEKLF
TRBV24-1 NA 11 ATRGLAAYEQY
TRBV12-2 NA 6 ANTEAF
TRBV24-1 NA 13 ATSDFREGRETQY
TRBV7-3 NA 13 ASRTSGADGNEQF
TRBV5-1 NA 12 ASSLGEWVQGYT
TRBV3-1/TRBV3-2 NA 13 ASSQLTGGGTEAF
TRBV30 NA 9 AWSRADGYT
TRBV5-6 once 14 ASSLTKGSYNSPLH
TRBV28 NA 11 ASSGRVNQPQH
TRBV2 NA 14 ASSEPLAGESDTQY
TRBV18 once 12 ASSPLGIYNEQF
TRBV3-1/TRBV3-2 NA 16 ASSQEGLSEISYNEQF
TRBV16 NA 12 ASSQSRTAMDQF
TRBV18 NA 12 ASSPLDRDHEQY
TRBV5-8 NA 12 ASSPRQSHSPLH
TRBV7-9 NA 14 ASSPRWTGDGNTIY
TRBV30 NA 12 AWSVPGSNYGYT
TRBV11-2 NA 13 ASSSTVSGANVLT
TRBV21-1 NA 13 ASSSGQPNTGELF
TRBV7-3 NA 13 ASSLGAGNTGELF
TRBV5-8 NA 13 ASSLTPGVRDEQF
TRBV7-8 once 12 ASSLDTGYGEQF
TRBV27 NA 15 ASGSAAASGNTDTQY
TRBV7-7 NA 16 ASSLARTRTLNTGELF
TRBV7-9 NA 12 ASSLKSSYNEQF
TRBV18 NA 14 ASSPPSLAINYGYT
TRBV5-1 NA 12 ASSLGPRGGEQY
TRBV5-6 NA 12 ASSLKGDGTEAF
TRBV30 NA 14 AWTLLWGGAYTEAF
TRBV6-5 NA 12 ASRGLAGEYEQY
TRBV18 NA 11 ASSPNNQETQY
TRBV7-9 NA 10 ASSPGADEAF
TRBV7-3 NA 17 ASSPTPGLVLSSYNEQF
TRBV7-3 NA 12 ASSSGIGETEAF
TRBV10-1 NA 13 ASSENRGPSYEQY
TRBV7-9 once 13 ASSLVSGPNEKLF
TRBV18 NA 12 ASPDPSNTGELF
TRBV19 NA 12 ASSLGQMDSPLH
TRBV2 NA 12 ASSAGVGGTEAF
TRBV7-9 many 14 ASSPPTGLAPDTQY
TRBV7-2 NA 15 ASSPRPGGLPSNEQF
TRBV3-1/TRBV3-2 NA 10 ASRDISGPLH
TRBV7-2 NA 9 ASSQDRAQY